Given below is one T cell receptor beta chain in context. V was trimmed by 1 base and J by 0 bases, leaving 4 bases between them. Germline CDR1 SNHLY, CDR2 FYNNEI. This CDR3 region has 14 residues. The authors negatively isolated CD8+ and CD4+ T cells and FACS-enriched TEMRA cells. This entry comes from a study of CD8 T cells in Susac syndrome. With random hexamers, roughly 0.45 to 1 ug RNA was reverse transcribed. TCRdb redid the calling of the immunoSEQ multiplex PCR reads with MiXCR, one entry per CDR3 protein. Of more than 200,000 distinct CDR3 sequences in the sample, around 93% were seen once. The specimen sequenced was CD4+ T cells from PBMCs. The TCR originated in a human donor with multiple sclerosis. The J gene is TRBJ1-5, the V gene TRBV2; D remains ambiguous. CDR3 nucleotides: TGTGCCAGCAGTGAAGGGTTTAGCAATCAGCCCCAGCATTTT. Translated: CASSEGFSNQPQHF.